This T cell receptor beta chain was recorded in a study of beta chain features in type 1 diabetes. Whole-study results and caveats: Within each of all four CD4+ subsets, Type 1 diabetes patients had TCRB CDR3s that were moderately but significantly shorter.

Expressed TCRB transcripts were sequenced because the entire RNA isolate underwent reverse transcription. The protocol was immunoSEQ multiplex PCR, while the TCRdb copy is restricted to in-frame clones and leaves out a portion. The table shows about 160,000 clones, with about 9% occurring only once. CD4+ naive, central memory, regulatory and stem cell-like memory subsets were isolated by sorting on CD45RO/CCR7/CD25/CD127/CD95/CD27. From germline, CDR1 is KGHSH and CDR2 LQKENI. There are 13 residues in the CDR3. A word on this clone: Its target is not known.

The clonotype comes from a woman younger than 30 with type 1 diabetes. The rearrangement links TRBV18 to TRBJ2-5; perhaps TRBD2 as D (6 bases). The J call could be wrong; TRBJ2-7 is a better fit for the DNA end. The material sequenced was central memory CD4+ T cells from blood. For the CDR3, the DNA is TGTGCCAGCACTGAGCGGGCTCCCTACGAGCAGTACTTC. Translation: CASTERAPYEQYF.